The clone carrying this T cell receptor (beta chain) has a handful of counts. TCRdb reanalysed the 5' RACE reads using MiXCR and keeps one entry per CDR3 protein. The sample records some 350,000 distinct CDR3 sequences, approximately 14% being singletons. The sample comes from a study of CD8 T cells in ankylosing spondylitis. From germline, CDR1 is LNHDA and CDR2 SQIVND (reference sequence). V shed 3 bases and J shed 3 bases, with 8 bases lying between them. The CDR3 loop spans 13 amino acids. The sample comprised blood, either unsorted or a sorted T cell fraction (not recorded which). This receptor was identified in a male donor with ankylosing spondylitis or in good health (not recorded which). This chain connects TRBV19 to TRBJ1-2; D possibly corresponds to TRBD1 (6 bases). The CDR3 DNA sequence: TGTGCCAGTAGTATCAACAGGGACTATGGCTACACCTTC. This translates into CASSINRDYGYTF.